The clone carrying this TCR beta chain was seen a few times. What it binds is unknown. 5'RACE with constant-segment primers yielded barcoded, UMI-tagged TCR alpha and TCR beta cDNA libraries. TCRdb ran MiXCR on the 5' RACE reads and lists one entry per CDR3 protein. Among 350,000 to 450,000 distinct CDR3 sequences listed, approximately 15% were seen once. The source of the sample is a study of T-cell memory formation after mild COVID-19. As for the study in general: Among the donors, TCR clusters were largely specific to each donor.

Overall study findings and caveats: Several responding clones turned up in pre-infection memory, indicating that cross-reactive memory may have taken part. The study found contracting CD4+ clones mainly in CM and EM and contracting CD8+ clones in EMRA.

V shed 7 bases and J shed 0 bases, with 7 bases lying between them. The germline gives CDR1 SQVTM, CDR2 ANQGSEA. The CDR3 runs to 12 residues. V is TRBV29-1 and J is TRBJ2-1; D is undetermined. The receptor was derived from a man younger than 30 who had mild COVID-19 (a few samples of this study predate the infection). Cell type and time point are not known. The sample was PBMCs or a T cell subset sorted from them (not recorded which). The CDR3 loop is CSAVRSYNEQFF. CDR3 DNA: TGCAGCGCTGTGCGCTCCTACAATGAGCAGTTCTTC.